This T cell receptor beta chain was observed in a study of T cell changes during pregnancy in multiple sclerosis (dated by TCRdb to the late 2010s). Turning to the overall study: The study examined how the T cell repertoire changed over the course of pregnancy in women with multiple sclerosis.

Notes on this clone: There is no known antigen for this receptor. Within one base of it there is no much larger clone, and no base qualities were kept.

Receptor libraries were prepared by the immunoSEQ multiplex PCR assay. TCRdb limited this immuneACCESS table to in-frame rearrangements with V and J called. A share of clones is missing; checked studies link under half to unresolved V genes, and the rest is unexplained. The sample table lists 100,000 to 140,000 clones, approximately 90% of them with a count of one. Roughly 0.78% of the sample is in the top ten clones. The clonotype was recovered from a female donor in good health, enrolled as a control in a pregnancy study. The sequences come from peripheral blood, collected in the third trimester of pregnancy.

The CDR3 sequence is CASNTAVERGNTIYF. The nucleotide sequence reads TGTGCCAGCAACACCGCCGTAGAGAGGGGAAACACCATATATTTT. The chain is encoded by TRBV19 joined to TRBJ1-3; there is no confident call for the D gene. CDR1 and CDR2 are read off the germline V gene (reference sequence) as LNHDA and SQIVND. Measured from the cysteine to the phenylalanine, the CDR3 is 15 residues long. The read is trimmed to its CDR3 DNA, 45 bases read in frame from base 1. Cut back by 9 bases and 4 bases, the V and J ends lie 19 bases apart. Beyond the CDR3, the reference TRBV19 and TRBJ1-3 genes provide the residues; the full variable domain reads: DGGITQSPKYLFRKEGQNVTLSCEQNLNHDAMYWYRQDPGQGLRLIYYSQIVNDFQKGDIAEGYSVSREKKESFPLTVTSAQKNPTAFYLCASNTAVERGNTIYFGEGSWLTVV.